This T cell receptor (beta chain) was profiled in a study of blood T cell repertoires in COVID-19. Study information: Spain, Italy and the United States supplied samples that represented acute and convalescent COVID-19. The analysed material was cDNA or gDNA that came from T cells, B-cell-depleted T cells, or PBMCs.

Per the authors' pipeline: From reference gene primer amplification, estimates of nucleated cell counts were derived. Clones were read by immunoSEQ multiplex PCR, and TCRdb kept only the in-frame ones, dropping some. That table gives V, J and clone size, and the DNA gave D and trimming. The sample yields 88,000 or so clones, around 90% seen once. The receptor was derived from a man aged 45 to 65 with acute or convalescent COVID-19. Sequenced material: peripheral blood.

The CDR3 coding sequence is TGTGCCAGCAGCTTCGGGGGGGACGGGCCAGGGGACACCTTC. This codes for CASSFGGDGPGDTF. The chain couples TRBV11-2 to TRBJ1-2; a weak D match, TRBD1 (6 bases). In germline, CDR1 is SGHAT, CDR2 FQNNGV. The CDR3 totals 14 residues. V was pared by 3 bases and J by 12 bases, with 20 bases between.